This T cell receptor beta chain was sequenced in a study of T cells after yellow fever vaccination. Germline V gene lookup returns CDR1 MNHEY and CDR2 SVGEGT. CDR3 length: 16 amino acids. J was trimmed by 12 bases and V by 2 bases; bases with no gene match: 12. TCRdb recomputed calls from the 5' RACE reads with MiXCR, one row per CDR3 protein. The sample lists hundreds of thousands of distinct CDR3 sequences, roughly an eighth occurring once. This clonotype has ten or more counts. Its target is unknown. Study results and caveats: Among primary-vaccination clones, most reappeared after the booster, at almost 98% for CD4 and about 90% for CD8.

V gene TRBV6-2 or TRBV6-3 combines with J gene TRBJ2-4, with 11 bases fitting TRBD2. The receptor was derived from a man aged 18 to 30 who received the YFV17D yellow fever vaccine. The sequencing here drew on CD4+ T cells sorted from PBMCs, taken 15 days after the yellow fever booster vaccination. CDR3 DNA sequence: TGTGCCAGCAGTTACCTGGGGCTAGCGGGGGGACATCATCAGTACTTC. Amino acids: CASSYLGLAGGHHQYF.